This T cell receptor (beta chain) derives from a study of cytomegalovirus exposure and HLA in healthy donors. The V end was cut by 2 bases, the J end by 0 bases, with 19 bases between. CDR3 length: 17 residues. The germline V gene encodes CDR1 GTSNPN and CDR2 SVGIG (reference sequence). The PCR ran on 60 Vbeta and 13 Jbeta primers. Sequenced by immunoSEQ multiplex PCR; TCRdb stores in-frame clones only, minus some. The sample holds roughly 4,500 clones, 81% seen once. The sample consisted of PBMCs. This receptor was obtained from a middle-aged woman in good health and CMV-seropositive. The chain is built from TRBV30 and TRBJ1-1; D uncertain. CDR3 region: CAWSPILRAAMNTEAFF. CDR3 DNA sequence: TGTGCCTGGAGTCCTATTTTGCGGGCGGCCATGAACACTGAAGCTTTCTTT.